This T cell receptor (beta chain) derives from a study of T cells in Graves' hyperthyroidism and ophthalmopathy. Study observations and caveats: Ophthalmopathy was identified by the model a median approximately 6.4 months ahead of onset.

This clonotype came up many times. Its antigen is as yet unknown. Germline V lookup: CDR1 MNHEY, CDR2 SVGAGI. The V and J ends lost 1 base and 0 bases respectively, with 4 bases between them. There are 14 residues in the CDR3. Using RNA transcripts as the source, TCR beta CDR3 regions were amplified. The HTBI primer set drove a first-round RT-PCR of the TCR CDR3. MiXCR, applied by TCRdb to the multiplex PCR reads, yields one record per CDR3 protein. The sample carries about 580,000 distinct CDR3 sequences, just over 45% recorded once. This TCR was recovered from a woman aged 18-30 years with Graves' hyperthyroidism. The sample was peripheral blood or thyroid tissue (not recorded which). The chain uses TRBV6-5 and TRBJ1-5; D ambiguous. The CDR3 DNA is TGTGCCAGCAGTTACTTGGGTAGCAATCAGCCCCAGCATTTT. Its translation: CASSYLGSNQPQHF.